This T cell receptor beta chain was captured in a study of blood T cell repertoires in COVID-19. Turning to the study itself: COVID-19 samples collected from the United States, Italy and Spain covered acute and convalescent phases. T cells, B-cell-depleted T cells, or PBMCs provided the cDNA or gDNA that served as material.

Germline CDR1 and CDR2: SGDLS and YYNGEE. Trimming pared 4 bases from V and 2 bases from J, leaving 13 bases between. This CDR3 is built from 14 residues. As handled by the study authors: Counts of nucleated cells, estimated from reference gene primer amplification, were obtained. This table comes from immunoSEQ multiplex PCR, and its TCRdb copy is limited to in-frame clones, with some not included. V and J calls and clone size are copied from that table; D and trimming were computed from the DNA. The repertoire holds about 97,000 clones, with approximately 87% as singletons. The specimen sequenced was peripheral blood. The chain links TRBV9 to TRBJ2-7; D remains ambiguous. This sequence originates from a human donor in a cohort sampled during active COVID-19. The CDR3 loop is CASSLGRLTYEQYF. DNA of the CDR3: TGTGCCAGCAGCTTAGGGCGGCTAACCTACGAGCAGTACTTC.